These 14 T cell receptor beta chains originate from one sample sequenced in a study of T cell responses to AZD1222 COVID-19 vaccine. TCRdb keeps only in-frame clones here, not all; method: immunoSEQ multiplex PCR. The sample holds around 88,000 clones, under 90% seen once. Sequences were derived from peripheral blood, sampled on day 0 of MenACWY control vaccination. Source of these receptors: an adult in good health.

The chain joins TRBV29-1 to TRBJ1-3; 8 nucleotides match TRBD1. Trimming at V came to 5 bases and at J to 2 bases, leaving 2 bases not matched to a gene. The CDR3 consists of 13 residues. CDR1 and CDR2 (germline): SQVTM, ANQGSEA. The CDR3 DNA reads TGCAGCGTTTCGGACAGGGCTGGAAACACCATATATTTT. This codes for CSVSDRAGNTIYF.

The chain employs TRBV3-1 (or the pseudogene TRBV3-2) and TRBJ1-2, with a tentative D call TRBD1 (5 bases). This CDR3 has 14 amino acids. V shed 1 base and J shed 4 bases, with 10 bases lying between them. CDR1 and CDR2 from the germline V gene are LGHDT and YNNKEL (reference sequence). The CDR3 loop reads CASSQVGAGYGYTF. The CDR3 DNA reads TGTGCCAGCAGCCAAGTTGGGGCCGGCTATGGCTACACCTTC.

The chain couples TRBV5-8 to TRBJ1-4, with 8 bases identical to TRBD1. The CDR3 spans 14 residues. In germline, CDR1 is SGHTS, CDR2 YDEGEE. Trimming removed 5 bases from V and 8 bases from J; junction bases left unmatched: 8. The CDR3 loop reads CASRNSGGNEKLFF. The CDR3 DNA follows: TGTGCCAGCAGAAATTCAGGGGGCAACGAAAAACTGTTTTTT.

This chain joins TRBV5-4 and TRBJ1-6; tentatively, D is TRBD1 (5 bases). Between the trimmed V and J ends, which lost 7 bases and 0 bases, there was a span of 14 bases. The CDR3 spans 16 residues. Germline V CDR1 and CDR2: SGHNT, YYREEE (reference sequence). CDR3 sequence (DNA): TGTGCCAGCTTCACTTGGGGACTCTCCTATAATTCACCCCTCCACTTT. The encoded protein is CASFTWGLSYNSPLHF.

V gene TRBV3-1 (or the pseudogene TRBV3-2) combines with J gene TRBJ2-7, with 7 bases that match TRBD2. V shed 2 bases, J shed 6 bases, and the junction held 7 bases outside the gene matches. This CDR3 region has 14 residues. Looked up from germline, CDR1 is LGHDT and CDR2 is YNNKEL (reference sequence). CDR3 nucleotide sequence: TGTGCCAGCAGCCAACTCGGGGGGTCCGGCGAGCAGTACTTC. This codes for CASSQLGGSGEQYF.

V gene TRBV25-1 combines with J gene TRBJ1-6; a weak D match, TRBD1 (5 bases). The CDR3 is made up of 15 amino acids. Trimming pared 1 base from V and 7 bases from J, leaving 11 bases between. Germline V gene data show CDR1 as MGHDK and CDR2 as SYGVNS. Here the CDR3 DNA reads TGTGCCAGCAGTGAATCCCCAGGGTACAATTCACCCCTCCACTTT. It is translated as CASSESPGYNSPLHF.

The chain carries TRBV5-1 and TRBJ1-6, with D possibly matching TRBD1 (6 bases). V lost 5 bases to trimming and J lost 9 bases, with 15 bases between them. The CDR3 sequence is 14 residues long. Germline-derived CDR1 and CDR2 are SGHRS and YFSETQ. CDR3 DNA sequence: TGCGCCAGCAGTCTACAGGGACGGAGTTCACCCCTCCACTTT. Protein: CASSLQGRSSPLHF. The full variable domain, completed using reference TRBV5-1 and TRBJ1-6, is KAGVTQTPRYLIKTRGQQVTLSCSPISGHRSVSWYQQTPGQGLQFLFEYFSETQRNKGNFPGRFSGRQFSNSRSEMNVSTLELGDSALYLCASSLQGRSSPLHFGNGTRLTVT.

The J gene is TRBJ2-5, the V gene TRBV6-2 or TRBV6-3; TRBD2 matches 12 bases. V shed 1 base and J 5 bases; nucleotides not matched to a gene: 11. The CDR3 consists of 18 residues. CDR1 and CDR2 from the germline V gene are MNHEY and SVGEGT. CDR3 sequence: CASSYYVLLAGGRETQYF. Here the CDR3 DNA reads TGTGCCAGCAGTTACTACGTGCTACTAGCGGGGGGCCGGGAGACCCAGTACTTC.

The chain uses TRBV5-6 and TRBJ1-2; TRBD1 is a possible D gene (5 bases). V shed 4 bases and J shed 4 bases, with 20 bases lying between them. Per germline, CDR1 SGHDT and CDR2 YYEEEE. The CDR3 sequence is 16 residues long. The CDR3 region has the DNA TGTGCCAGCAGCCCTTCCTTGGGGGGAAAGGTCTATGGCTACACCTTC. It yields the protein CASSPSLGGKVYGYTF.

In nucleotides, the CDR3 is TGTGCCAGCAGCCTACAGGGGACCCCCTCTGGGGCCAACGTCCTGACTTTC. Its translation is CASSLQGTPSGANVLTF. The chain joins TRBV9 to TRBJ2-6; TRBD1 agrees at 7 bases. The CDR3 runs to 17 residues. Per germline, CDR1 SGDLS and CDR2 YYNGEE. J was trimmed by 0 bases and V by 4 bases; bases with no gene match: 7.

For the CDR3, the DNA is TGTGCTAGTGGTTTTATGGGTTACGAGCAGTACTTC. Translation gives CASGFMGYEQYF. This chain connects TRBV12-5 to TRBJ2-7; no clear D. The germline CDR1 and CDR2 sequences are LGHNT and FRNRAP. The CDR3 covers 12 residues. V was trimmed by 3 bases and J by 4 bases, leaving 7 bases between them.

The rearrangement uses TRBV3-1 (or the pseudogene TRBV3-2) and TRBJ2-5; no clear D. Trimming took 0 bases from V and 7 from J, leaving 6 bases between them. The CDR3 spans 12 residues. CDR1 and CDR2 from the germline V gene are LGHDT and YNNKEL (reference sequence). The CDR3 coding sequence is TGTGCCAGCAGCCAAGATTTTGGGACCCAGTACTTC. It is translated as CASSQDFGTQYF.

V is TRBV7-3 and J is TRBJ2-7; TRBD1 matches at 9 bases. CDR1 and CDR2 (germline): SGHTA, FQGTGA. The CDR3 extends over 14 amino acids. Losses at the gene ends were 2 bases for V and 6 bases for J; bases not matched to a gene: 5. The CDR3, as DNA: TGTGCCAGCAGCTTAGGGACAGGGTTACTCGAGCAGTACTTC. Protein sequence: CASSLGTGLLEQYF.

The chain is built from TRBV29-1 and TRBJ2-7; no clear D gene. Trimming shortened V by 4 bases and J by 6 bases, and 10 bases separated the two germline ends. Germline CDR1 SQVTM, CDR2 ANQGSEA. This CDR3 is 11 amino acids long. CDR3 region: CSVGTSTEQYF. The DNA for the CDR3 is TGCAGCGTTGGAACGTCCACCGAGCAGTACTTC.